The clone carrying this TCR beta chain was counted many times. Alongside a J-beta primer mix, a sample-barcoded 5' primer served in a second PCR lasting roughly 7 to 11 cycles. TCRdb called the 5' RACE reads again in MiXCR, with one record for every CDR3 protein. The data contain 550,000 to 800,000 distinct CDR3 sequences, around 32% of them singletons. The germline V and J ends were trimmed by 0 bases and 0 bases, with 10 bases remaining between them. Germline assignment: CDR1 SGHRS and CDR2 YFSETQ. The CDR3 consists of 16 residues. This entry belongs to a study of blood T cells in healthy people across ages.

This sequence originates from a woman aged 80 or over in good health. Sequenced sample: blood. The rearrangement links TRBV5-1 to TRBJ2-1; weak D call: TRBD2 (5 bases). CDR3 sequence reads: CASSLVGVGSYNEQFF. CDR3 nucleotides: TGCGCCAGCAGCTTGGTCGGGGTTGGCTCCTACAATGAGCAGTTCTTC.